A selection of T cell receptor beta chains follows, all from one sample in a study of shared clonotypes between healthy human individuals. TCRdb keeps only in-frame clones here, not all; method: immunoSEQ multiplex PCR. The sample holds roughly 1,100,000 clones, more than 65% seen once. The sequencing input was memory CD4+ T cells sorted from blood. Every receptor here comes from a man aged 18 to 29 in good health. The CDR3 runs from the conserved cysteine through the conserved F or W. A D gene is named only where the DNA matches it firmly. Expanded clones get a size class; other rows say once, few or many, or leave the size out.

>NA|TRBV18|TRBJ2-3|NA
CASSPSERSVDTQYF
TGTGCCAGCTCACCAAGTGAGCGGAGCGTCGATACGCAGTATTTT
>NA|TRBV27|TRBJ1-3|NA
CASSLSGQFSGNTIYF
TGTGCCAGCAGTTTATCAGGACAGTTCTCTGGAAACACCATATATTTT
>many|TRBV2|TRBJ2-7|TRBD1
CASTEDRGREQYF
TGTGCCAGCACCGAGGACAGGGGCCGGGAGCAGTACTTC
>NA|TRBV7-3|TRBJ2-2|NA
CASSLGEAGELFF
TGTGCCAGCAGCTTAGGGGAAGCCGGGGAGCTGTTTTTT
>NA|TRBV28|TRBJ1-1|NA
CASSSGQENTEAFF
TGTGCCAGCAGTTCGGGACAAGAGAACACTGAAGCTTTCTTT
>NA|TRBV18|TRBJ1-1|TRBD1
CASSPIGTEMVEAFF
TGTGCCAGCTCACCTATTGGGACAGAAATGGTGGAAGCTTTCTTT
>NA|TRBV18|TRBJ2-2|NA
CASSPGQNTGELFF
TGTGCCAGCTCACCCGGCCAGAACACCGGGGAGCTGTTTTTT
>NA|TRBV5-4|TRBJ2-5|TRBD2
CASSPGLAGGKETQYF
TGTGCCAGCAGCCCTGGACTAGCGGGGGGAAAAGAGACCCAGTACTTC
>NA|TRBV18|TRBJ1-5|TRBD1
CASSLQGASNQPQHF
TGTGCCAGCTCACTGCAGGGGGCTAGCAATCAGCCCCAGCATTTT
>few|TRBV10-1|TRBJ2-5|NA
CASSGPGRETQYF
TGCGCCAGCAGTGGGCCGGGACGGGAGACCCAGTACTTC
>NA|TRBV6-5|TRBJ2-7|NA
CASSGAYEQYF
TGTGCCAGCAGTGGAGCCTACGAGCAGTACTTC
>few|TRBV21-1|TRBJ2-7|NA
CASSKVPEGTDTYEQYF
TGTGCCAGCAGCAAAGTCCCCGAGGGGACGGATACCTACGAGCAGTACTTC
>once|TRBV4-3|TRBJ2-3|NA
CASSQRLATDTQYF
TGCGCCAGCAGCCAAAGGCTAGCAACAGATACGCAGTATTTT
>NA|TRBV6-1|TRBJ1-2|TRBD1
CASSDQGALLNGYTF
TGTGCCAGCAGTGACCAGGGGGCGCTTTTAAATGGCTACACCTTC
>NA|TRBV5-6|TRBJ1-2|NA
CASSLAMDNYGYTF
TGTGCCAGCAGCTTGGCCATGGATAACTATGGCTACACCTTC
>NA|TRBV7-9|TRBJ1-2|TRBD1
CASSRPGGKENGYTF
TGTGCCAGCAGCCGCCCAGGGGGGAAAGAGAATGGCTACACCTTC
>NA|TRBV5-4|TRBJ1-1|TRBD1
CASSLGQGGEAFF
TGTGCCAGCAGCTTGGGACAGGGAGGAGAAGCTTTCTTT
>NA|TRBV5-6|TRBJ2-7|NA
CASSLVANTPPYEQYF
TGTGCCAGCAGCTTGGTAGCAAATACCCCCCCCTACGAGCAGTACTTC
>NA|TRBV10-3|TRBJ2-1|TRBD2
CAISESSGSSYNEQFF
TGTGCCATCAGTGAGTCTAGCGGGAGCTCCTACAATGAGCAGTTCTTC
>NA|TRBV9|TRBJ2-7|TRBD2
CASSYGLAGGAYEQYF
TGTGCCAGCAGCTATGGACTAGCGGGAGGCGCCTACGAGCAGTACTTC
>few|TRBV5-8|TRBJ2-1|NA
CASNPDGPYNEQFF
TGTGCCAGCAACCCAGACGGGCCGTACAATGAGCAGTTCTTC
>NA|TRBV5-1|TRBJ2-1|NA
CASSLESGSSYNEQFF
TGCGCCAGCAGCTTGGAGTCGGGGAGCTCCTACAATGAGCAGTTCTTC
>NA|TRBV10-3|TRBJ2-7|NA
CAISLGVSSSYEQYF
TGTGCCATCAGCCTGGGAGTTTCCTCTTCCTACGAGCAGTACTTC
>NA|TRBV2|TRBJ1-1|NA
CASSEAARGNTEAFF
TGTGCCAGCAGTGAAGCGGCCAGGGGGAACACTGAAGCTTTCTTT
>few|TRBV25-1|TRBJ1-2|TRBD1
CASSDSGGESGYTF
TGTGCCAGCAGTGATTCAGGGGGCGAGTCGGGCTACACCTTC
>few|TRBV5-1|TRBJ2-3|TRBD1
CASSQGQGADTQYF
TGCGCCAGCAGCCAAGGACAGGGGGCGGATACGCAGTATTTT
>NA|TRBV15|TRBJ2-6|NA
CATSRETVWAGANVLTF
TGTGCCACCAGCAGAGAGACAGTCTGGGCTGGGGCCAACGTCCTGACTTTC
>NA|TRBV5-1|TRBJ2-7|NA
CASSSNYEQYF
TGCGCCAGCAGCTCAAACTACGAGCAGTACTTC
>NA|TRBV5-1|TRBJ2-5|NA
CASSLDGPHTQETQYF
TGCGCCAGCAGCTTGGATGGGCCGCACACCCAAGAGACCCAGTACTTC
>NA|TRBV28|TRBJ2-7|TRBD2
CASSSLGLAGSEQYF
TGTGCCAGCAGTTCATTGGGACTAGCGGGGTCCGAGCAGTACTTC
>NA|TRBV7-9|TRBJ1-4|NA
CASSPRDGINEKLFF
TGTGCCAGCAGCCCCCGGGACGGAATTAATGAAAAACTGTTTTTT
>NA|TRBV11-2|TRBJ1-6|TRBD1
CASSSPGRGQNSPLHF
TGTGCCAGCAGCTCCCCAGGGCGGGGACAGAATTCACCCCTCCACTTT
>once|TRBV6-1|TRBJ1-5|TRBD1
CASSARQGERQPQHF
TGTGCCAGCAGTGCTCGACAGGGTGAACGCCAGCCCCAGCATTTT
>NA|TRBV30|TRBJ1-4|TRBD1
CAWKDRGREKLFF
TGTGCCTGGAAGGACAGGGGCAGGGAAAAACTGTTTTTT
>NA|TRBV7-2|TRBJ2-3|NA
CASSLGPSTDTQYF
TGTGCCAGCAGCTTAGGTCCCAGCACAGATACGCAGTATTTT
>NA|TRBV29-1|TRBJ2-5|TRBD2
CSVVKPGLARETQYF
TGCAGCGTTGTGAAACCGGGACTAGCCAGAGAGACCCAGTACTTC
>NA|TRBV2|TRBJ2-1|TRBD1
CASGGQTTSYNEQFF
TGTGCCAGCGGGGGACAGACAACCTCCTACAATGAGCAGTTCTTC
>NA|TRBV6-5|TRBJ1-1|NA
CATSVRVGNTEAFF
TGTGCCACCTCGGTCAGGGTCGGGAACACTGAAGCTTTCTTT
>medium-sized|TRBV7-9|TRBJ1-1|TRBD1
CASSPRRDRESTEAFF
TGTGCCAGCAGCCCACGACGGGACAGGGAGAGCACTGAAGCTTTCTTT
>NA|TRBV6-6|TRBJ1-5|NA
CASSSTGFYSNQPQHF
TGTGCCAGCAGCTCAACGGGGTTTTATAGCAATCAGCCCCAGCATTTT
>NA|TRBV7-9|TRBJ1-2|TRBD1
CASSLGRGTNYGYTF
TGTGCCAGCAGCTTAGGCAGGGGGACTAACTATGGCTACACCTTC
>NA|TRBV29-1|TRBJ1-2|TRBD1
CSVGQGKDYGYTF
TGCAGCGTTGGACAGGGAAAGGACTATGGCTACACCTTC
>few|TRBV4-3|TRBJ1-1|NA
CASSQIAGSTEAFF
TGCGCCAGCAGCCAAATCGCAGGGTCCACTGAAGCTTTCTTT
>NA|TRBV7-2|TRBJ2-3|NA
CASSERGRGVSTDTQYF
TGTGCCAGCAGCGAAAGGGGCAGGGGCGTCAGCACAGATACGCAGTATTTT
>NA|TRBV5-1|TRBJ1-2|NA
CASSRRQGANYGYTF
TGCGCCAGCAGCAGGAGGCAGGGTGCTAACTATGGCTACACCTTC
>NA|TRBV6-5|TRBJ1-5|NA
CASNKGGLGQPQHF
TGTGCCAGCAATAAAGGGGGGCTCGGTCAGCCCCAGCATTTT
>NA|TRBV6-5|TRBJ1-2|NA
CASSYADSPGYTF
TGTGCCAGCAGTTACGCGGACAGTCCTGGCTACACCTTC
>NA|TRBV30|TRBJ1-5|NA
CASAAGGGNQPQHF
TGTGCCTCGGCGGCGGGGGGCGGCAATCAGCCCCAGCATTTT
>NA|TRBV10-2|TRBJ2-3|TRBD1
CASSRTGQGTDTQYF
TGCGCCAGCAGTCGGACAGGGCAAGGCACAGATACGCAGTATTTT
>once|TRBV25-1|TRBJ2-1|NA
CASSEWGQSPYNEQFF
TGTGCCAGCAGTGAATGGGGGCAGAGCCCTTACAATGAGCAGTTCTTC
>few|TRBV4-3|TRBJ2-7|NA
CASSPRTGYEQYF
TGCGCCAGCAGCCCTAGGACGGGGTACGAGCAGTACTTC
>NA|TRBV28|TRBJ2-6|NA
CASSLGTGNGANVLTF
TGTGCCAGCAGTTTAGGAACAGGGAATGGGGCCAACGTCCTGACTTTC
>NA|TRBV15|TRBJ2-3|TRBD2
CATSWGRGDADTQYF
TGTGCCACCAGCTGGGGGAGGGGAGACGCAGATACGCAGTATTTT
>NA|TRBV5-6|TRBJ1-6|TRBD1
CASSLGTGLSSYNSPLHF
TGTGCCAGCAGCTTGGGGACAGGGTTGAGCTCCTATAATTCACCCCTCCACTTT
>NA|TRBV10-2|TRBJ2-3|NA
CASSESKLAGHTDTQYF
TGCGCCAGCAGTGAGTCGAAGTTGGCAGGTCACACAGATACGCAGTATTTT